This is a list of T cell receptor beta chains from one sample in a study of shared clonotypes between healthy human individuals. Produced via immunoSEQ multiplex PCR; TCRdb's table is partial and in-frame only. Of roughly 2,500,000 clones in the sample, under 95% were seen once. Sample: naive CD4+ T cells from PBMCs. The receptors stem from a man aged 18-30 years in good health. Some clones in this sample may be carry-over from other donors' samples. The CDR3 runs from the conserved cysteine through the conserved F or W. D genes are given only for firm matches. Rows may omit the clone size; those that give it use once, few, many or a size class.

clone_size	v_call	d_call	j_call	cdr3_nt	cdr3_aa
-	TRBV11-2	-	TRBJ2-7	TGTGCCAGCAGCTCTGACTCCTACGAGCAGTACTTC	CASSSDSYEQYF
-	TRBV7-2	TRBD2	TRBJ2-5	TGTGCCAGCAGCTTATCCGGACTAGCGGGAGGGCCCAAGAGACCCCAGTACTTC	CASSLSGLAGGPKRPQYF
-	TRBV28	-	TRBJ1-5	TGTGCCAGCAGGAGTTGGAGCAATCAGCCCCAGCATTTT	CASRSWSNQPQHF
-	TRBV28	-	TRBJ2-7	TGTGCCAGCAGCCCCCCAGGTGGGAGCCCCTACGAGCAGTACTTC	CASSPPGGSPYEQYF
-	TRBV28	-	TRBJ2-7	TGTGCCAGCAGTTTATTATCCGGTGCAGGGGACGACTACGAGCAGTACTTC	CASSLLSGAGDDYEQYF
-	TRBV11-2	TRBD2	TRBJ2-7	TGTGCCAGCAGCCCACTAGCGAGTACCTACGAGCAGTACTTC	CASSPLASTYEQYF
-	TRBV28	TRBD1	TRBJ2-7	TGTGCCAGCAGTTTATCCCAGGGGGCTCGGGAGCAGTACTTC	CASSLSQGAREQYF
-	TRBV6-5	-	TRBJ2-7	TGTGCCAGCAGCCCCCCGGCTCCCCCCTACGAGCAGTACTTC	CASSPPAPPYEQYF
-	TRBV5-4	TRBD2	TRBJ2-2	TGTGCCAGCAGCAGGACTAGCGAAACCGGGGAGCTGTTTTTT	CASSRTSETGELFF
-	TRBV7-9	-	TRBJ2-5	TGTGCCAGCAGGCGGGATGAAGAGACCCAGTACTTC	CASRRDEETQYF
once	TRBV28	-	TRBJ2-3	TGTGCCAGCACTCTAGGCTCTAGTTTGGATACGCAGTATTTT	CASTLGSSLDTQYF
-	TRBV7-3	-	TRBJ2-2	TGTGCCAGCAGCGAAGAGACAGGCGCGAACACCGGGGAGCTGTTTTTT	CASSEETGANTGELFF
-	TRBV9	-	TRBJ2-3	TGTGCCAGCGGCCTAGCGCCCTGGGGCACAGATACGCAGTATTTT	CASGLAPWGTDTQYF
once	TRBV6-1	TRBD1	TRBJ2-7	TGTGCCAGCATAGAGCAGACAGGGACCCACTACGAGCAGTACTTC	CASIEQTGTHYEQYF
-	TRBV19	-	TRBJ2-7	TGTGCCAGTAGTTTGTTGGTGGGCCCCTACGAGCAGTACTTC	CASSLLVGPYEQYF
-	TRBV2	-	TRBJ2-5	TGTGCCAGCAGTCCGGGACTTCAAGAGACCCAGTACTTC	CASSPGLQETQYF
once	TRBV30	-	TRBJ2-1	TGTGCCTGGAGTGTACAACTAGCCAGGTCCAATGAGCAGTTCTTC	CAWSVQLARSNEQFF
-	TRBV9	TRBD1	TRBJ2-7	TGTGCCAGCAGCGTAGGGTATGGGACAGGGGTTTGGGAGCAGTACTTC	CASSVGYGTGVWEQYF
-	TRBV9	-	TRBJ1-2	TGTGCCAGCAGCGTAGGTGGGGTGGTGAGAGGCTACACCTTC	CASSVGGVVRGYTF
-	TRBV7-9	-	TRBJ2-7	TGTGCCAGCAGCTTAGTTGCCCCCGAGCAGTACTTC	CASSLVAPEQYF
-	TRBV7-6	-	TRBJ1-5	TGTGCCAGCAGCTTAGCGCCCTTGAGTCAGCCCCAGCATTTT	CASSLAPLSQPQHF
few	TRBV29-1	-	TRBJ1-5	TGCAGCGTTCAGGGGCAGGGTGAACAGCCCCAGCATTTT	CSVQGQGEQPQHF
-	TRBV28	-	TRBJ1-1	TGTGCCAGCAGTTTAGACCGTCCGAACACTGAAGCTTTCTTT	CASSLDRPNTEAFF
-	TRBV5-1	-	TRBJ2-7	TGCGCCAGCGGGGAGGGGGCGAGGGAGCAGTACTTC	CASGEGAREQYF
-	TRBV4-1	TRBD2	TRBJ2-3	TGCGCCAGCAGCCAAGGGGACTACGTGTTCACAGATACGCAGTATTTT	CASSQGDYVFTDTQYF
-	TRBV7-2	-	TRBJ1-1	TGTGCCAGCAGCTTAACCCCCACCTTGGCCGGGGGCACTGAAGCTTTCTTT	CASSLTPTLAGGTEAFF
-	TRBV19	-	TRBJ2-3	TGTGCCAGTAGGTACAAGCAAGCCACAGATACGCAGTATTTT	CASRYKQATDTQYF
-	TRBV4-2	TRBD2	TRBJ2-7	TGTGCCAGCAGCCTGGGGACTAGCGGTAGCTCCTACGAGCAGTACTTC	CASSLGTSGSSYEQYF
-	TRBV7-9	TRBD1	TRBJ2-2	TGTGCCAGCAGCTTAGAGGGACAGGGGGCGTTCACCGGGGAGCTGTTTTTT	CASSLEGQGAFTGELFF
few	TRBV19	TRBD1	TRBJ1-1	TGTGCCAGTAGTATTCCGGGGCAGGGGGCCCGAGCTTTCTTT	CASSIPGQGARAFF
-	TRBV11-2	TRBD1	TRBJ1-5	TGTGCCAGCAGCCCTACAGGGGTCGGTCAGCCCCAGCATTTT	CASSPTGVGQPQHF
-	TRBV28	TRBD2	TRBJ2-2	TGTGCCAGCAGCCCGGGGGGGTCCCGGGCCGGGGAGCTGTTTTTT	CASSPGGSRAGELFF
-	TRBV7-2	-	TRBJ1-2	TGTGCCAGCAGCTTAGGTTCCAGGGCTAACTATGGCTACACCTTC	CASSLGSRANYGYTF
once	TRBV5-6	-	TRBJ2-4	TGTGCCAGCAGCTTGGGGTTAGAAGGCATTCAGTACTTC	CASSLGLEGIQYF
-	TRBV19	-	TRBJ2-3	TGTGCCAGTAGTATTGGAGATACGCAGTATTTT	CASSIGDTQYF
-	TRBV5-1	-	TRBJ2-5	TGCGCCAGCAGCTTGGGACAGCTCCAAGAGACCCAGTACTTC	CASSLGQLQETQYF
-	TRBV5-5	-	TRBJ2-3	TGTGCCAGCAGCCCACCACCCTCGTCGGGTGCAGATACGCAGTATTTT	CASSPPPSSGADTQYF
-	TRBV28	-	TRBJ1-1	TGTGCCAGCAGTATGGATAGGGTCCTTGGGACTGAAGCTTTCTTT	CASSMDRVLGTEAFF
-	TRBV5-4	-	TRBJ2-2	TGTGCCAGCAGCTCGATTGACTCAAACACCGGGGAGCTGTTTTTT	CASSSIDSNTGELFF
-	TRBV7-2	-	TRBJ2-2	TGTGCCAGCAGCTTAGAAGGGGTTGTGGGGGAGCTGTTTTTT	CASSLEGVVGELFF
once	TRBV6-6	TRBD1	TRBJ2-7	TGTGCCAGCAGTCCCGGAGGTCAGGGGGCCTACGAGCAGTACTTC	CASSPGGQGAYEQYF
few	TRBV30	-	TRBJ1-5	TGTGCCTGGACACGGACTAGCAATCAGCCCCAGCATTTT	CAWTRTSNQPQHF
few	TRBV9	-	TRBJ1-1	TGTGCCAGCAGCGTCCACCGTGGCACTGAAGCTTTCTTT	CASSVHRGTEAFF
-	TRBV2	-	TRBJ2-5	TGTGCCAGCAGGCTGGCGGAGACCCAGTACTTC	CASRLAETQYF
-	TRBV7-9	TRBD2	TRBJ2-1	TGTGCCAGCAGCTCGGGACTAGCGGGAGACAATGAGCAGTTCTTC	CASSSGLAGDNEQFF
-	TRBV5-1	-	TRBJ2-7	TGCGCCAGCAGCTTTCAGATCTCCTACGAGCAGTACTTC	CASSFQISYEQYF
-	TRBV5-6	TRBD1	TRBJ1-2	TGTGCCAGCAGTCCCCGACAGGGGAAGCGTGGCTACACCTTC	CASSPRQGKRGYTF
-	TRBV2	TRBD2	TRBJ2-1	TGTGCCAGCAGCGGACTAGCGGGAGTTGTAAATGAGCAGTTCTTC	CASSGLAGVVNEQFF
once	TRBV20-1	-	TRBJ1-1	TGCAGTGCGTGGGCGAACACTGAAGCTTTCTTT	CSAWANTEAFF
-	TRBV5-1	-	TRBJ2-3	TGCGCCAGCAGCTTGACGGGGGAACCTGATACGCAGTATTTT	CASSLTGEPDTQYF
-	TRBV6-5	-	TRBJ1-4	TGTGCCAGCAGTACCCCCGGCAGGAGTGGAGAAAAACTGTTTTTT	CASSTPGRSGEKLFF
-	TRBV11-3	-	TRBJ2-3	TGTGCCAGCAGCCTGAACCGGGGGCGGGGTAGCACAGATACGCAGTATTTT	CASSLNRGRGSTDTQYF
-	TRBV5-1	TRBD1	TRBJ1-2	TGCGCCAGCAGCGCGGGACAGGGGGCGAGTAACTATGGCTACACCTTC	CASSAGQGASNYGYTF
-	TRBV15	-	TRBJ2-3	TGTGCCACCAGCGGATTTGCGGATACGCAGTATTTT	CATSGFADTQYF
-	TRBV18	-	TRBJ1-1	TGTGCCAGCTCACCAGACGGATTGTCGCGCGCAACTGAAGCTTTCTTT	CASSPDGLSRATEAFF
-	TRBV7-9	-	TRBJ1-1	TGTGCCAGCAGCCCGGGGGGGGAAGCTTTCTTT	CASSPGGEAFF
-	TRBV15	-	TRBJ2-7	TGTGCCACCAGCAGAGATTTCGGGGAAACCTACGAGCAGTACTTC	CATSRDFGETYEQYF
-	TRBV27	TRBD2	TRBJ2-2	TGTGCCAGCAGGAACCTAGCGGGAGTGGGCACCGGGGAGCTGTTTTTT	CASRNLAGVGTGELFF
-	TRBV7-9	-	TRBJ1-1	TGTGCCAGCAGCTTCTTATGGGCGGGGTCGAACACTGAAGCTTTCTTT	CASSFLWAGSNTEAFF
once	TRBV5-1	-	TRBJ2-3	TGCGCCAGCAGCTTGGGTAGCGTCTCGATCGATACGCAGTATTTT	CASSLGSVSIDTQYF